Listed below are T cell receptor beta chains from one sample, sequenced in a study of tumor and adjacent non-tumor tissue in lung cancer. TCRdb redid the calling of the multiplex PCR reads with MiXCR, one entry per CDR3 protein. The repertoire has more than 45,000 distinct CDR3 sequences, roughly 67% of them found once; the top ten carry approximately 28%. Sequences were obtained from distant non-tumor lung tissue. Receptor source: a woman in her 70s with non-small cell lung cancer. CDR3s include the opening cysteine and the closing phenylalanine or tryptophan. Each record gives: V gene, D gene, J gene, clone size, CDR3 protein, CDR3 DNA. A D gene is named only where the DNA matches it firmly. A clone size is listed for some rows: how often the clone was seen (once, few, many), or a class if it is expanded.

TRBV6-2/TRBV6-3,.,TRBJ2-2,many,CASSGTLNTGELFF,TGTGCCAGCTCCGGGACCCTCAACACCGGGGAGCTGTTTTTT
TRBV14,.,TRBJ1-1,many,CASSPMNTEAFF,TGTGCCAGCAGCCCCATGAACACTGAAGCTTTCTTT
TRBV6-2/TRBV6-3,.,TRBJ2-1,.,CASSPWMNEQFF,TGTGCCAGCAGTCCTTGGATGAATGAGCAGTTCTTC
TRBV6-5,.,TRBJ2-1,.,CASSYREVGYNERFF,TGTGCCAGCAGTTATAGGGAGGTCGGCTACAATGAGCGGTTCTTC
TRBV4-1,.,TRBJ1-2,.,CASCQACSGHLNYGYTF,TGCGCCAGCTGCCAAGCCTGTTCGGGACACCTAAACTATGGCTACACATTC
TRBV11-1,.,TRBJ2-3,.,CANSPHVDTQYF,TGTGCCAATAGCCCGCACGTAGATACGCAGTATTTT
TRBV12-3/TRBV12-4,.,TRBJ2-1,.,CDSRSEAGDNEQFF,TGTGACAGCAGATCTGAGGCAGGAGACAATGAGCAGTTCTTC
TRBV6-2/TRBV6-3,.,TRBJ2-7,.,CASGQEAEQYF,TGTGCCAGCGGGCAGGAGGCCGAGCAATACTTC
TRBV7-9,.,TRBJ2-3,.,CASSLEGDTQYF,TGTGCCAGCAGCTTAGAAGGCGATACGCAGTATTTT
TRBV7-9,TRBD1,TRBJ2-7,.,CASSLGGQGFEQYF,TGTGCCAGCAGCTTAGGTGGACAGGGATTCGAGCAGTACTTC
TRBV6-1,TRBD1,TRBJ1-5,.,CASSLSRDSQPQHF,TGTGCCAGCAGTCTCTCCAGGGACAGTCAGCCCCAGCATTTT
TRBV11-2,.,TRBJ1-2,.,CASSFGRQWTTF,TGTGCCAGCAGCTTTGGTCGACAGTGGACCACCTTC
TRBV5-6,TRBD1,TRBJ1-2,.,CASSLYDRGLTHGNTF,TGTGCCAGCAGCTTGTATGACAGGGGGCTAACCCATGGCAACACCTTC
TRBV7-8,.,TRBJ2-5,.,CVSSLGRGLLEETQYF,TGTGTCAGCAGCTTAGGTCGGGGGCTGCTGGAAGAGACCCAGTACTTC
TRBV4-2,TRBD2,TRBJ2-7,.,CTCSQVFIRLLAGLPSSYEQYF,TGTACCTGTAGCCAAGTTTTCATCAGATTACTAGCGGGATTACCGAGCTCCTACGAGCAGTACTTC
TRBV11-3,.,TRBJ2-3,.,CASGFRGDAGDTQYF,TGTGCCAGCGGCTTTAGGGGGGACGCAGGAGATACGCAGTATTTT
TRBV6-5,.,TRBJ1-2,many,CASSYSTGTFSGWDYGYTF,TGTGCCAGCAGTTACTCGACCGGGACATTTTCTGGTTGGGACTATGGCTACACCTTC
TRBV20-1,TRBD2,TRBJ2-5,.,CSAHDSGRSNSYEGTRYF,TGCAGTGCTCACGATAGCGGGAGATCTAACAGTTATGAAGGGACCCGGTACTTC
TRBV2,.,TRBJ1-1,few,CASNRGRLNTEAFF,TGTGCCAGCAACCGGGGTCGTTTGAACACTGAAGCTTTCTTT
TRBV29-1,.,TRBJ2-1,.,CSVSDPGPNEQFF,TGCAGTGTTTCGGACCCCGGTCCGAATGAGCAGTTCTTC
TRBV12-3/TRBV12-4,TRBD2,TRBJ2-1,.,CASRPLLAGGGEQFF,TGTGCCAGCAGACCCCTGCTAGCGGGAGGGGGTGAGCAATTCTTC
TRBV6-5,.,TRBJ1-2,.,CASSYGYYRYGYSF,TGTGCCAGCAGTTACGGGTACTATCGATATGGCTACAGCTTC
TRBV20-1,TRBD2,TRBJ2-6,few,CSAGLAGVGANVLTF,TGCAGTGCCGGACTAGCGGGAGTTGGGGCCAACGTCCTGACTTTC
TRBV5-1,TRBD2,TRBJ2-2,.,CASSSSQTSVTGELSF,TGCGCCAGCAGCTCATCCCAGACTAGCGTCACCGGGGAGCTGTCTTTT
TRBV4-1,.,TRBJ2-1,medium-sized,CASSQDSNYNEQFF,TGCGCCAGCAGCCAAGATTCGAACTACAATGAGCAGTTCTTC
TRBV19,TRBD1,TRBJ2-3,few,CASSRDREITDTQYF,TGTGCCAGTAGTAGAGACAGGGAGATCACAGATACGCAGTATTTT
TRBV10-2,.,TRBJ2-1,many,CASSETSYNEQFF,TGCGCCAGCAGTGAGACTAGCTACAATGAGCAGTTCTTC
TRBV12-3/TRBV12-4,.,TRBJ2-2,.,CASSWSRGYTNTGELLF,TGTGCCAGCAGTTGGAGTAGAGGATACACGAACACCGGGGAGCTGTTATTT
TRBV29-1,.,TRBJ1-2,.,CNVDGGGTNYGYTF,TGCAACGTTGATGGGGGGGGCACTAACTATGGCTACACCTTC
TRBV28,TRBD1,TRBJ1-1,.,CASSFWDSQSTEAFF,TGTGCCAGCAGTTTCTGGGACAGTCAGAGCACTGAAGCTTTCTTT
TRBV28,.,TRBJ2-2,many,CASSSSNTGELFF,TGTGCCAGCAGTTCGTCGAACACCGGGGAGCTGTTTTTT
TRBV4-1,.,TRBJ2-3,many,CASREDLKRTDTQYF,TGCGCCAGCAGGGAGGACTTAAAACGCACAGATACGCAGTATTTT
TRBV5-1,TRBD2,TRBJ2-1,many,CASSPDGEGEQFF,TGCGCCAGCAGCCCGGACGGGGAGGGTGAGCAGTTCTTC
TRBV6-5,TRBD2,TRBJ2-5,once,CANSYPEREGGETRYF,TGTGCCAACAGTTACCCCGAGCGGGAGGGGGGAGAGACCCGGTACTTC
TRBV5-4,.,TRBJ2-3,.,CASGAGGRSTDAQYF,TGTGCCAGCGGTGCAGGGGGGCGGAGTACAGATGCGCAGTATTTT
TRBV6-1,.,TRBJ1-1,few,CASSEPGNTGVFF,TGTGCCAGCAGTGAACCAGGGAACACTGGAGTTTTCTTT
TRBV10-3,.,TRBJ1-2,.,CAISEGDWGSNYDYTF,TGTGCCATCAGTGAGGGGGATTGGGGGTCCAACTATGACTACACATTC
TRBV29-1,.,TRBJ2-7,.,CSVNWDNYEQCF,TGCAGCGTTAACTGGGACAACTACGAGCAGTGCTTC
TRBV5-4,.,TRBJ2-5,many,CASSLYERPQETQYF,TGTGCCAGCAGCTTGTACGAGAGGCCACAAGAGACCCAGTACTTC
TRBV5-6,TRBD2,TRBJ2-2,.,CAISPRTSSGELFF,TGTGCCATCAGCCCCAGGACTAGCTCTGGGGAGCTGTTTTTT
TRBV29-1,.,TRBJ2-3,.,CSLKDGSSSSTDTQYF,TGCAGCCTAAAAGATGGAAGCTCTTCTAGTACAGATACGCAGTATTTT
TRBV6-5,.,TRBJ2-3,.,CGSSYSGGTRYPETQYF,TGTGGCAGCAGTTACTCTGGAGGGACTCGCTACCCAGAAACGCAGTATTTT
TRBV29-1,.,TRBJ1-5,.,CSVASRQGNQPQHF,TGCAGCGTTGCCTCCAGACAGGGCAATCAGCCCCAGCATTTT
TRBV12-3/TRBV12-4,TRBD2,TRBJ2-1,.,CASIPVSGTDNEQFF,TGTGCCAGCATCCCCGTTAGCGGGACCGACAATGAGCAGTTCTTC
TRBV6-2/TRBV6-3,TRBD1,TRBJ1-1,.,CASSQDRGTEPFF,TGTGCCAGCAGTCAGGACAGGGGCACCGAACCTTTCTTT